This TCR beta chain was captured in a study of OX40 agonist ivuxolimab in advanced cancers. Germline V gene lookup returns CDR1 SGDLS and CDR2 YYNGEE. V trimming: 4 bases; J trimming: 6 bases; junction bases outside the gene matches: 2. The CDR3 consists of 14 residues. Method: immunoSEQ multiplex PCR; TCRdb's copy keeps in-frame clones and lacks some. This repertoire shows over 30,000 clones, 65% to 90% found once; its top ten account for under 2%. The chain joins TRBV9 to TRBJ1-6; 9 nucleotides match TRBD1. This clonotype originated in an adult with an advanced solid tumor such as melanoma, head and neck, liver or kidney cancer. Sequences were derived from CD4+ or CD8+ T cells sorted from blood, sampled in a trial of the OX40 agonist ivuxolimab. DNA of the CDR3: TGTGCCAGCAGCACGACAGGGGGTAATTCACCCCTCCACTTT. It yields the protein CASSTTGGNSPLHF.